This TCR beta chain was sequenced in a study of identical twins. Germline V gene sequence: CDR1 MDHEN, CDR2 SYDVKM. J lost 2 bases, V lost 4 bases, and 2 bases had no gene match. The CDR3 has 15 amino acids. TCRdb reprocessed the 5' RACE reads with MiXCR, giving one entry per CDR3 protein. Of 450,000 or so distinct CDR3 sequences in the sample, 13% to 15% were seen once. This same sample was also part of a study on yellow fever vaccine responses in identical twins. As that study records: The T cell response to vaccination in identical twins was reportedly partly convergent and partly personalized.

Sequencing input: CD4+ T cells sorted from blood. This sequence originates from a woman aged 18-29 years in good health. The chain couples TRBV28 to TRBJ1-6, with 7 nucleotides matching TRBD1. The CDR3 loop reads CASSSGTAYNSPLHF. CDR3 sequence (DNA): TGTGCCAGCAGTTCAGGGACAGCCTATAATTCACCCCTCCACTTT.